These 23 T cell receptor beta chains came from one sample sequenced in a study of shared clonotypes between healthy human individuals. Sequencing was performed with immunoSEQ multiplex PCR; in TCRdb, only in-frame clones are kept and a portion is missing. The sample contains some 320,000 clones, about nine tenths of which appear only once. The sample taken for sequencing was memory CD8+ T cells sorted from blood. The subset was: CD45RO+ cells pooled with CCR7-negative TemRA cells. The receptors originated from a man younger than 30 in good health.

Here the CDR3 DNA reads TGTGCCAGCAGCTCTGACAGCTACAATGAGCAGTTCTTC. Translating it yields CASSSDSYNEQFF. V and J are TRBV7-9 and TRBJ2-1, with D possibly TRBD1 on 5 matching bases. CDR1 and CDR2 from the germline V gene are SEHNR and FQNEAQ (reference sequence). This CDR3 spans 13 amino acids. V was trimmed by 4 bases and J by 3 bases, leaving 7 bases between them.

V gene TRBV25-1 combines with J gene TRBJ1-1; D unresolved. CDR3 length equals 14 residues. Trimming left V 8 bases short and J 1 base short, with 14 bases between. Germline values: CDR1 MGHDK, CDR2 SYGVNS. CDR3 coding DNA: TGTGCCAGCGCCCTTTCAGAGGCGAACACTGAAGCTTTCTTT. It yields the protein CASALSEANTEAFF. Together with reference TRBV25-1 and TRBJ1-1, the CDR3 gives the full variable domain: EADIYQTPRYLVIGTGKKITLECSQTMGHDKMYWYQQDPGMELHLIHYSYGVNSTEKGDLSSESTVSRIRTEHFPLTLESARPSHTSQYLCASALSEANTEAFFGQGTRLTVV.

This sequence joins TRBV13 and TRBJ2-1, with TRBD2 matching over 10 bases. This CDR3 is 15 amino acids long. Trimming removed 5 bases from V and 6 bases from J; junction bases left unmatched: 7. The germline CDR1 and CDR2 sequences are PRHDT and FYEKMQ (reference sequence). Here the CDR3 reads CASSLRGLAPNEQFF. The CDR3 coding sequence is TGTGCCAGCAGCCTGAGGGGACTAGCGCCCAATGAGCAGTTCTTC.

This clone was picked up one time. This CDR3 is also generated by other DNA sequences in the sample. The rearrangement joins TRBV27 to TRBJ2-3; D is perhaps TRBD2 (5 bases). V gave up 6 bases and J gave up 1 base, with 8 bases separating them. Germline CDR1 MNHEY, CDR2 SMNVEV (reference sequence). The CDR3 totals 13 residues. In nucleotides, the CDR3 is TGTGCCAGCAGCCTACTAGGCACAGATACGCAGTATTTT. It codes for CASSLLGTDTQYF.

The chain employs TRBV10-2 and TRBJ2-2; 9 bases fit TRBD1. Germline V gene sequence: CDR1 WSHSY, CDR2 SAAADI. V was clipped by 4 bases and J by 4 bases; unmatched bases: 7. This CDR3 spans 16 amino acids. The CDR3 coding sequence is TGCGCCAGCAGTGGGGACAGGGAGTTTAGCACCGGGGAGCTGTTTTTT. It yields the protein CASSGDREFSTGELFF.

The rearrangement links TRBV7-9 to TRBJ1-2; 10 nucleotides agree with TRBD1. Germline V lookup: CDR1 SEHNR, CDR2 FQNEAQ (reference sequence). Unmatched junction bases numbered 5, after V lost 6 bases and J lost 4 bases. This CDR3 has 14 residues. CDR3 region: CASRWDRGTYGYTF. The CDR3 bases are TGTGCCAGCAGGTGGGACAGGGGCACCTATGGCTACACCTTC. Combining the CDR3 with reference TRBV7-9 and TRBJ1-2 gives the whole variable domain DTGVSQNPRHKITKRGQNVTFRCDPISEHNRLYWYRQTLGQGPEFLTYFQNEAQLEKSRLLSDRFSAERPKGSFSTLEIQRTEQGDSAMYLCASRWDRGTYGYTFGSGTRLTVV.

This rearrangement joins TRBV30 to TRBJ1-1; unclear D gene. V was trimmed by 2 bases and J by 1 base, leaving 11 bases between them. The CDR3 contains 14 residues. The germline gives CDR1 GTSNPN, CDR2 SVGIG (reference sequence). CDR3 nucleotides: TGTGCCTGGAGTCACAGTCGGGGGAACACTGAAGCTTTCTTT. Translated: CAWSHSRGNTEAFF.

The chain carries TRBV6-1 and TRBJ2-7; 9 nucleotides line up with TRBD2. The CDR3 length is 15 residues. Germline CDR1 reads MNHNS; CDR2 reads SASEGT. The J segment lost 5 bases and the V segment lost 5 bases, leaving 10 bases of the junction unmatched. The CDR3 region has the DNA TGTGCCAGCAGTCAATTTAGCGGGGGTATAGACGAGCAGTACTTC. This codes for CASSQFSGGIDEQYF.

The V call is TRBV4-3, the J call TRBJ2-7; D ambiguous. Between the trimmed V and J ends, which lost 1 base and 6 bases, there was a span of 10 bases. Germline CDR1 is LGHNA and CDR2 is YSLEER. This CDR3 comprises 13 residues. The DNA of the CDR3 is TGCGCCAGCAGCCAAGGGCCGCCGAGCGAGCAGTACTTC. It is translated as CASSQGPPSEQYF.

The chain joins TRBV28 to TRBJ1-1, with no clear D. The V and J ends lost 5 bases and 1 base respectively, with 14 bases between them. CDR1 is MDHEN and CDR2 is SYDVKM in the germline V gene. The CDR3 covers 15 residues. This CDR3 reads CASSLRRGRNTEAFF. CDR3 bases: TGTGCCAGCAGTCTGCGGAGAGGGAGGAACACTGAAGCTTTCTTT.

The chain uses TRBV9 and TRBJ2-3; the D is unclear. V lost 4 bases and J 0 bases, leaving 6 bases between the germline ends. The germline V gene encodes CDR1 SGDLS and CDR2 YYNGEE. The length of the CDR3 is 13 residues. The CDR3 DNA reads TGTGCCAGCAGCACAACTAGCACAGATACGCAGTATTTT. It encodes CASSTTSTDTQYF.

The CDR3 region has the DNA TGTGCCAGCAGTCCCGGGACAGGGTACAATGAGCAGTTCTTC. It translates to CASSPGTGYNEQFF. The rearrangement links TRBV6-5 to TRBJ2-1; TRBD1 matches 9 bases. The CDR3 contains 14 residues. V dropped 5 bases and J dropped 4; count of bases not matched to a gene: 3. Germline-derived CDR1 and CDR2 are MNHEY and SVGAGI.

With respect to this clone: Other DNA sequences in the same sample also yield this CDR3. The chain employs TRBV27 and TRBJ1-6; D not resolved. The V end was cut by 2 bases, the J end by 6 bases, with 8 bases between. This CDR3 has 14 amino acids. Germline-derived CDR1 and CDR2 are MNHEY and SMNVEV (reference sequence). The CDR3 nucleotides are TGTGCCAGCAGTTTACAGGCTTCTAATTCACCCCTCCACTTT. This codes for CASSLQASNSPLHF.

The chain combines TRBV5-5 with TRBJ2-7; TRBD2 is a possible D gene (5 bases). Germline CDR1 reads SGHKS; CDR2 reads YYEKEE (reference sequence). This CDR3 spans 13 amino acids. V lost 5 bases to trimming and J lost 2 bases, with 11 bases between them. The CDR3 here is CASSLSLAYEQYF. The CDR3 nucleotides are TGTGCCAGCAGTCTGTCACTAGCCTACGAGCAGTACTTC. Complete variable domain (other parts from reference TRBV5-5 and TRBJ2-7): DAGVTQSPTHLIKTRGQQVTLRCSPISGHKSVSWYQQVLGQGPQFIFQYYEKEERGRGNFPDRFSARQFPNYSSELNVNALLLGDSALYLCASSLSLAYEQYFGPGTRLTVT.

The CDR3 region is CASSLFNYGYTF. The CDR3 DNA reads TGTGCCAGCAGCTTATTTAACTATGGCTACACCTTC. The chain recombines TRBV2 with TRBJ1-2; D ambiguous. Trimming removed 6 bases from V and 1 base from J, with 6 bases in between. The germline gives CDR1 SNHLY, CDR2 FYNNEI. The CDR3 consists of 12 residues.

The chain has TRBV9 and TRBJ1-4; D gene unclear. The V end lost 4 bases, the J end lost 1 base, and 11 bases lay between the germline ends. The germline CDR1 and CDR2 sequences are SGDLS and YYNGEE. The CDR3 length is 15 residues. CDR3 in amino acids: CASSRGWGTNEKLFF. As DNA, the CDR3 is TGTGCCAGCAGCCGTGGTTGGGGAACTAATGAAAAACTGTTTTTT.

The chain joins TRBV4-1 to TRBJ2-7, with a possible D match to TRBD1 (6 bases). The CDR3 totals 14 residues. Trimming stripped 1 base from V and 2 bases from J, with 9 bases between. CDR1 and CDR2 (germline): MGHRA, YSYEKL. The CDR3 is CASSQADSTYEQYF. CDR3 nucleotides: TGCGCCAGCAGCCAAGCGGACAGTACCTACGAGCAGTACTTC.

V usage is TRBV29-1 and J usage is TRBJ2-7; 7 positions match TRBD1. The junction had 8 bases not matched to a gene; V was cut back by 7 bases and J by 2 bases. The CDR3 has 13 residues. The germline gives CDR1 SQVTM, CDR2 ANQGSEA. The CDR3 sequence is CSARQGLTYEQYF. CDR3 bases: TGCAGCGCCCGACAGGGTTTAACCTACGAGCAGTACTTC.

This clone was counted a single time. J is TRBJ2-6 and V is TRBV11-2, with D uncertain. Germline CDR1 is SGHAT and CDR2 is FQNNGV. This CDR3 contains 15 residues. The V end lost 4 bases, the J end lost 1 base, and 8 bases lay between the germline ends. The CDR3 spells CASSSRGSGANVLTF. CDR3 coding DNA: TGTGCCAGCAGCTCCAGAGGTTCTGGGGCCAACGTCCTGACTTTC.

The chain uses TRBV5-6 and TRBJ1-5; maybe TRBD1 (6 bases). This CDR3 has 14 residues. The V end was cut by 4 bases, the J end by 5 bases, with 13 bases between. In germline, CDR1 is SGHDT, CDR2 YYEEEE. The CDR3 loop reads CASSPEGEYQPQHF. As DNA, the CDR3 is TGTGCCAGCAGCCCGGAGGGGGAATATCAGCCCCAGCATTTT. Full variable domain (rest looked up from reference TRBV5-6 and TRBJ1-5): DAGVTQSPTHLIKTRGQQVTLRCSPKSGHDTVSWYQQALGQGPQFIFQYYEEEERQRGNFPDRFSGHQFPNYSSELNVNALLLGDSALYLCASSPEGEYQPQHFGDGTRLSIL.

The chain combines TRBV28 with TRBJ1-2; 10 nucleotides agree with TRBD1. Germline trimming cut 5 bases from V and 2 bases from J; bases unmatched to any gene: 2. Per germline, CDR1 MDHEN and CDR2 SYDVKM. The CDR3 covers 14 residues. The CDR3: CASSPGQGNYGYTF. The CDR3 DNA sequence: TGTGCCAGCAGTCCGGGACAGGGGAACTATGGCTACACCTTC.

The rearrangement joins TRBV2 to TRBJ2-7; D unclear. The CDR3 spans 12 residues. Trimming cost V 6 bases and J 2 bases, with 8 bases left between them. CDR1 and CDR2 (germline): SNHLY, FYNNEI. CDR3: CASSLTPYEQYF. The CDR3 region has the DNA TGTGCCAGCAGCCTCACCCCCTACGAGCAGTACTTC. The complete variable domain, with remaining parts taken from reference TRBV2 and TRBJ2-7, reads EPEVTQTPSHQVTQMGQEVILRCVPISNHLYFYWYRQILGQKVEFLVSFYNNEISEKSEIFDDQFSVERPDGSNFTLKIRSTKLEDSAMYFCASSLTPYEQYFGPGTRLTVT.

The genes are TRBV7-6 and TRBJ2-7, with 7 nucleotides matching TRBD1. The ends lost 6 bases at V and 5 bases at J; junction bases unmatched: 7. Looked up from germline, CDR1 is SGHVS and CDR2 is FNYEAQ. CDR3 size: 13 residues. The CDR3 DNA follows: TGTGCCAGCAGTACAGGGGTGGAGGACGAGCAGTACTTC. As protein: CASSTGVEDEQYF.